A single sample is the source of the 12 T cell receptor beta chains below, sequenced in a study of cytomegalovirus exposure and HLA in healthy donors. 13 Jbeta primers and 60 Vbeta primers were used for the PCR. The repertoire was sequenced with immunoSEQ multiplex PCR; TCRdb's copy has only in-frame clones and lacks some. The sample lists 120,000 or so clones; approximately 80% were seen once. Sequenced input: PBMCs. Source of these receptors: a woman between 40 and 50 years old in good health and CMV-seropositive.

The chain has TRBV4-1 and TRBJ2-7; weak D call: TRBD1 (5 bases). CDR3 length: 15 amino acids. V lost 1 base to trimming and J lost 5 bases, with 15 bases between them. Looked up from germline, CDR1 is MGHRA and CDR2 is YSYEKL. The CDR3 is CASSQVDQGPHEQYF. The CDR3 DNA reads as TGCGCCAGCAGCCAAGTGGATCAGGGTCCCCACGAGCAGTACTTC.

The chain uses TRBV7-2 and TRBJ2-7; 8 nucleotides align to TRBD2. The CDR3 consists of 17 residues. The trim removed 4 bases at V and 2 bases at J, leaving 13 bases unmatched. Germline V gives CDR1 SGHTA, CDR2 FQGNSA. Here the CDR3 reads CASSSTLAGFSPYEQYF. Here the CDR3 DNA reads TGTGCCAGCAGCTCAACATTAGCGGGGTTTTCTCCCTACGAGCAGTACTTC.

The chain couples TRBV11-2 to TRBJ2-7; unclear D gene. Germline V gene lookup returns CDR1 SGHAT and CDR2 FQNNGV. V lost 4 bases and J lost 2, with 12 bases in between. The CDR3 runs to 14 residues. CDR3 nucleotide sequence: TGTGCCAGCAGCTCCGAGGTTACCGCCTACGAGCAGTACTTC. Its translation: CASSSEVTAYEQYF.

The rearrangement uses TRBV19 and TRBJ1-5; 9 nucleotides align to TRBD1. The CDR3 consists of 14 residues. Germline V gives CDR1 LNHDA, CDR2 SQIVND (reference sequence). The V segment lost 4 bases and the J segment 9 bases; nucleotides outside the gene matches: 7. The CDR3 DNA sequence: TGTGCCAGTAGTACACCGGGACAGGGTGGGCCCCAGCATTTT. It specifies CASSTPGQGGPQHF.

The V call is TRBV6-5, the J call TRBJ2-2; D is unclear. The CDR3 runs to 16 residues. Germline CDR1 reads MNHEY; CDR2 reads SVGAGI. Trimming took off 3 bases at V and 4 bases at J, with 15 bases between the two ends. DNA for the CDR3: TGTGCCAGCAGTTATAGGTTTCAGGAACTCACCGGGGAGCTGTTTTTT. Encoded protein: CASSYRFQELTGELFF.

Comment on this clone: The same CDR3 also results from other DNA sequences found in this sample. J is TRBJ1-6 and V is TRBV11-2; D gene ambiguous. The CDR3 consists of 14 residues. Germline V gene lookup returns CDR1 SGHAT and CDR2 FQNNGV. Between the trimmed V and J ends, which lost 2 bases and 10 bases, there was a span of 12 bases. The CDR3 region is CASSLMRVESPLHF. CDR3 DNA: TGTGCCAGCAGCTTAATGAGGGTTGAATCACCCCTCCACTTT.

The V gene is TRBV18, the J gene TRBJ2-2, with D possibly TRBD1 on 5 matching bases. Per the germline V gene, CDR1 is KGHSH and CDR2 is LQKENI. V lost 1 base to trimming and J lost 7 bases, with 16 bases between them. The CDR3 has 16 amino acids. The CDR3 spells CASSPRRDDVGGELFF. The CDR3 coding sequence is TGTGCCAGCTCACCACGCAGGGATGATGTTGGCGGGGAGCTGTTTTTT.

The chain uses TRBV18 and TRBJ2-1; 14 bases are a match to TRBD2. CDR3 size: 17 residues. J gave up 7 bases and V 1 base, and 6 bases lay outside the gene matches. Germline CDR1 KGHSH, CDR2 LQKENI. CDR3 region: CASSPQGLAGVSNEQFF. The CDR3 DNA reads as TGTGCCAGCTCACCACAGGGACTAGCGGGGGTATCAAATGAGCAGTTCTTC.

With respect to this clone: The junction departs from the called germline gene at one end, perhaps through a read error. The chain employs TRBV5-4 and TRBJ1-1; 8 bases are shared with TRBD1. Germline CDR1 is SGHNT and CDR2 is YYREEE (reference sequence). The CDR3 is made up of 14 amino acids. This CDR3 is CASRFQGANAEAFF. CDR3 nucleotides: TGTGCCAGCAGATTCCAGGGGGCGAACGCTGAAGCTTTCTTT.

V usage is TRBV9 and J usage is TRBJ1-3, with TRBD1 identical over 8 bases. Germline assignment: CDR1 SGDLS and CDR2 YYNGEE. V lost 3 bases and J lost 8; bases outside the gene matches: 7. The CDR3 covers 14 residues. This CDR3 reads CASSGDRQGDTIYF. The CDR3 bases are TGTGCCAGCAGCGGGGACAGGCAGGGGGACACCATATATTTT.

The rearrangement links TRBV2 to TRBJ1-3; D may be TRBD1 (5 bases). V lost 7 bases, J lost 3 bases, and 7 bases lay in between. This CDR3 comprises 12 residues. Looked up from germline, CDR1 is SNHLY and CDR2 is FYNNEI. CDR3 amino acids: CASTGDGNTIYF. The CDR3 DNA reads TGTGCCAGCACGGGGGATGGAAACACCATATATTTT.

The chain has TRBV19 and TRBJ2-3; 12 nucleotides match TRBD1. The germline gives CDR1 LNHDA, CDR2 SQIVND (reference sequence). CDR3 length: 17 residues. The V segment lost 3 bases and the J segment 5 bases; nucleotides outside the gene matches: 9. The CDR3 spells CASSIQGTGGIGDTQYF. CDR3 nucleotides: TGTGCCAGTAGTATCCAGGGGACAGGGGGCATCGGAGATACGCAGTATTTT.